The entry below describes one T cell receptor beta chain. Its antigen is not identified. This CDR3 has 13 residues. The V segment lost 4 bases and the J segment 3 bases; nucleotides outside the gene matches: 2. Germline CDR1 is SGHNT and CDR2 is YYREEE (reference sequence). The data are from a study of shared clonotypes between healthy human individuals. Points from the study as a whole: Naive CD4 clonotypes were shared across several donors at roughly 4.6%. Naive subsets usually exceeded memory subsets in estimated richness.

Samples underwent the assay at deep level. Original analysis: Filtering differed since immunoSEQ provided only junctions, with no quality scores. The data were produced by immunoSEQ multiplex PCR, yet TCRdb's version contains in-frame clones alone and is incomplete. The D gene and trimming were derived from the DNA, and the V and J assignments and clone size from that table. The sample yields about 700,000 clones, about 91% seen once. Naive CD8 cells lacked CD45RO and underwent positive selection for CCR7, leaving out terminally differentiated effector memory CD45RA+ cells. The rearrangement links TRBV5-4 to TRBJ2-7; 9 bases agree with TRBD1. The sample taken for sequencing was naive CD8+ T cells sorted from blood. The receptor comes from a man aged 30-40 years in good health. CDR3 coding DNA: TGTGCCAGCAGCGACAGGGGGGACTACGAGCAGTACTTC. Amino acid sequence: CASSDRGDYEQYF.